The 21 T cell receptor beta chains reported below all come from one sample, sequenced in a study of cytomegalovirus exposure and HLA in healthy donors. Primers: 60 Vbeta forward and 13 Jbeta reverse. Assay: immunoSEQ multiplex PCR; the TCRdb copy retains only in-frame clones and omits some. Altogether 120,000 or so clones are present, over 15% being singletons, with the ten largest covering around 2.6%. Sequencing input: PBMCs. Receptor source: a female donor in good health and CMV-seropositive.

V usage is TRBV7-2 and J usage is TRBJ1-1; D call uncertain. CDR3 length: 14 residues. Trimming stripped 2 bases from V and 3 bases from J, with 10 bases between. In germline, CDR1 is SGHTA, CDR2 FQGNSA. This CDR3 is CASSLFRAYTEAFF. For the CDR3, the DNA is TGTGCCAGCAGCTTATTCCGTGCGTACACTGAAGCTTTCTTT. Full variable domain (outside the CDR3, taken from reference TRBV7-2 and TRBJ1-1): GAGVSQSPSNKVTEKGKDVELRCDPISGHTALYWYRQSLGQGLEFLIYFQGNSAPDKSGLPSDRFSAERTGGSVSTLTIQRTQQEDSAVYLCASSLFRAYTEAFFGQGTRLTVV.

This clone was detected a few times. V usage is TRBV5-1 and J usage is TRBJ1-3; D might be TRBD1 (6 bases). Looked up from germline, CDR1 is SGHRS and CDR2 is YFSETQ. There are 15 residues in the CDR3. The V end was cut by 1 base, the J end by 3 bases, with 11 bases between. The CDR3 DNA reads TGCGCCAGCAGCTTGTCAGGGGCTTTTGGAAACACCATATATTTT. This translates into CASSLSGAFGNTIYF.

This clone was recorded a few times. This rearrangement joins TRBV18 to TRBJ2-1; D not certain. Germline CDR1 and CDR2: KGHSH and LQKENI. CDR3 size: 13 residues. Trimming shortened V by 5 bases and J by 3 bases, and 8 bases separated the two germline ends. This CDR3 reads CASSSTDYNEQFF. CDR3 bases: TGTGCCAGCTCATCAACAGACTACAATGAGCAGTTCTTC.

In this sample, this clone turned up a few times. V gene TRBV6-5 combines with J gene TRBJ2-7, with D unclear. Trimming stripped 6 bases from V and 3 bases from J, with 9 bases between. The CDR3 is 12 residues long. Germline CDR1 and CDR2: MNHEY and SVGAGI. The chain's CDR3 is CASRSAHYEQYF. CDR3 bases: TGTGCCAGCAGATCAGCGCACTACGAGCAGTACTTC.

Note on this clone: Other DNA sequences of this sample code for an identical CDR3. V gene TRBV29-1 combines with J gene TRBJ2-1; TRBD1 matches at 8 bases. Losses at the gene ends were 1 base for V and 1 base for J; bases not matched to a gene: 0. This CDR3 has 14 residues. Per the germline V gene, CDR1 is SQVTM and CDR2 is ANQGSEA. The CDR3 region has the DNA TGCAGCGTTGAAGGGACAGGGTCCTACAATGAGCAGTTCTTC. Amino acid sequence: CSVEGTGSYNEQFF.

The genes are TRBV5-1 and TRBJ2-5; D unresolved. Germline assignment: CDR1 SGHRS and CDR2 YFSETQ. V gave up 4 bases and J gave up 0 bases, with 7 bases separating them. There are 13 residues in the CDR3. CDR3 sequence (DNA): TGCGCCAGCAGCCTCCCGTACCAAGAGACCCAGTACTTC. This codes for CASSLPYQETQYF.

A few counts support this clone. J is TRBJ1-4 and V is TRBV25-1; D might be TRBD1 (6 bases). V lost 5 bases and J 10 bases, leaving 17 bases between the germline ends. The CDR3 totals 14 residues. The germline V gene encodes CDR1 MGHDK and CDR2 SYGVNS. The CDR3 region is CASSFTGFGAKLFF. In DNA form, the CDR3 reads TGTGCCAGCAGTTTTACAGGGTTTGGCGCAAAACTGTTTTTT.

A few counts support this clone. The chain joins TRBV4-2 to TRBJ1-2, with 12 positions matching TRBD1. The V and J ends lost 1 base and 8 bases, in that order; junction bases with no gene match: 8. Per germline, CDR1 LGHNA and CDR2 YNFKEQ. The CDR3 is 16 residues long. Written as DNA, the CDR3 is TGTGCCAGCAGCCAAGTCCGGGACAGGGGGCAGAGAGGCTACACCTTC. As protein: CASSQVRDRGQRGYTF.

The V and J genes are TRBV2 and TRBJ1-4; maybe TRBD1 (5 bases). V shed 4 bases and J shed 7 bases, with 13 bases lying between them. The CDR3 totals 14 residues. Germline V gene lookup returns CDR1 SNHLY and CDR2 FYNNEI. CDR3 bases: TGTGCCAGCAGTGGATCCAGGGTTTCTGAAAAACTGTTTTTT. Amino acids: CASSGSRVSEKLFF.

This clone was observed a few times. The rearrangement uses TRBV30 and TRBJ1-1, with a weak D call TRBD1 (5 bases). V shed 0 bases and J shed 1 base, with 6 bases lying between them. Germline CDR1 is GTSNPN and CDR2 is SVGIG (reference sequence). This CDR3 has 13 residues. DNA for the CDR3: TGTGCCTGGAGTGTACAGGAGAACACTGAAGCTTTCTTT. This encodes CAWSVQENTEAFF.

This clone was recorded once. The chain is built from TRBV4-3 and TRBJ1-2; the D gene is possibly TRBD1 (5 bases). This CDR3 comprises 16 residues. The V and J ends lost 2 bases and 6 bases respectively, with 19 bases between them. Germline loops: CDR1 LGHNA, CDR2 YSLEER. The CDR3: CASSQLNRGGLDGYTF. The CDR3 DNA reads TGCGCCAGCAGCCAACTAAACCGGGGGGGTCTAGATGGCTACACCTTC.

This chain joins TRBV2 and TRBJ1-1; D remains unclear. The CDR3 consists of 17 residues. Germline V CDR1 and CDR2: SNHLY, FYNNEI. Trimming removed 3 bases from V and 1 base from J, with 18 bases in between. Written as DNA, the CDR3 is TGTGCCAGCAGTGATTATCGGGGAGCCCACCCGAACACTGAAGCTTTCTTT. Protein: CASSDYRGAHPNTEAFF.

The chain has TRBV27 and TRBJ2-1, with TRBD1 matching 11 bases. The CDR3 is made up of 16 amino acids. Germline V lookup: CDR1 MNHEY, CDR2 SMNVEV (reference sequence). This CDR3 reads CVLLMTGTGGNNEQFF. The CDR3 bases are TGTGTCCTTCTCATGACCGGGACAGGGGGGAACAATGAGCAGTTCTTC.

The chain joins TRBV5-6 to TRBJ1-5, with 9 bases identical to TRBD1. This CDR3 is 15 amino acids long. V dropped 2 bases and J dropped 7; count of bases not matched to a gene: 7. Germline CDR1 reads SGHDT; CDR2 reads YYEEEE. CDR3 residues: CASSFRDRVRQPQHF. Written as DNA, the CDR3 is TGTGCCAGCAGCTTCCGGGACAGGGTACGGCAGCCCCAGCATTTT.

In its sample, this clone was seen a few times. This chain connects TRBV18 to TRBJ1-5, with 9 bases identical to TRBD1. CDR3 size: 15 residues. The junction had 9 bases not matched to a gene; V was cut back by 5 bases and J by 7 bases. Per germline, CDR1 KGHSH and CDR2 LQKENI. DNA of the CDR3: TGTGCCAGCTCAAGGACAACAGGGGGCGAACAGCCCCAGCATTTT. It specifies CASSRTTGGEQPQHF.

The V gene is TRBV2, the J gene TRBJ1-5; 7 nucleotides agree with TRBD1. This CDR3 is 18 amino acids long. CDR1 and CDR2 (germline): SNHLY, FYNNEI. Germline trimming cut 0 bases from V and 0 bases from J; bases unmatched to any gene: 8. CDR3 in DNA: TGTGCCAGCAGTGAAGCGACAGGGATTGGCGATAGCAATCAGCCCCAGCATTTT. It specifies CASSEATGIGDSNQPQHF.

The chain is built from TRBV28 and TRBJ2-1; 11 bases align to TRBD2. V lost 6 bases to trimming and J lost 15 bases; unmatched junction nucleotides: 10. Looked up from germline, CDR1 is MDHEN and CDR2 is SYDVKM. This CDR3 spans 13 amino acids. CDR3 nucleotides: TGTGCCAGCAGGCATTATAGCGGGGGGGCTGTGTTCTTC. It yields the protein CASRHYSGGAVFF. The full variable domain, rest sourced from reference TRBV28 and TRBJ2-1, is DVKVTQSSRYLVKRTGEKVFLECVQDMDHENMFWYRQDPGLGLRLIYFSYDVKMKEKGDIPEGYSVSREKKERFSLILESASTNQTSMYLCASRHYSGGAVFFGPGTRLTVL.

The gene calls are TRBV19 and TRBJ2-5, with D perhaps TRBD2 (5 bases). The germline gives CDR1 LNHDA, CDR2 SQIVND (reference sequence). V lost 5 bases to trimming and J lost 1 base, with 17 bases between them. This CDR3 has 16 amino acids. The CDR3, as DNA: TGTGCCAGTAGTCGTTTAGGAGGCCACGTCCAAGAGACCCAGTACTTC. It yields the protein CASSRLGGHVQETQYF.

The V call is TRBV18, the J call TRBJ2-3, with 15 bases lining up with TRBD2. Per the germline V gene, CDR1 is KGHSH and CDR2 is LQKENI. J lost 2 bases, V lost 3 bases, and 3 bases had no gene match. The CDR3 consists of 17 residues. In nucleotides, the CDR3 is TGTGCCAGCTCACCCGGGACTAGCGGGGGGATCACAGATACGCAGTATTTT. Translated, it gives CASSPGTSGGITDTQYF.

The chain carries TRBV28 and TRBJ1-2; D unresolved. The ends were cut back, 3 bases at V and 6 bases at J, with 8 bases in the middle. Per the germline V gene, CDR1 is MDHEN and CDR2 is SYDVKM. The CDR3 extends over 12 amino acids. CDR3 sequence reads: CASSFAGNGYTF. Here the CDR3 DNA reads TGTGCCAGCAGTTTTGCGGGGAATGGCTACACCTTC.

The chain links TRBV30 to TRBJ1-2; maybe TRBD1 (6 bases). The V end lost 8 bases, the J end lost 6 bases, and 13 bases lay between the germline ends. The germline CDR1 and CDR2 sequences are GTSNPN and SVGIG (reference sequence). The CDR3 totals 11 residues. The CDR3 reads CARTHRDGYTF. The CDR3 DNA is TGTGCCCGAACGCACAGGGATGGCTACACCTTC. Full variable domain (remainder filled in from reference TRBV30 and TRBJ1-2): SQTIHQWPATLVQPVGSPLSLECTVEGTSNPNLYWYRQAAGRGLQLLFYSVGIGQISSEVPQNLSASRPQDRQFILSSKKLLLSDSGFYLCARTHRDGYTFGSGTRLTVV.